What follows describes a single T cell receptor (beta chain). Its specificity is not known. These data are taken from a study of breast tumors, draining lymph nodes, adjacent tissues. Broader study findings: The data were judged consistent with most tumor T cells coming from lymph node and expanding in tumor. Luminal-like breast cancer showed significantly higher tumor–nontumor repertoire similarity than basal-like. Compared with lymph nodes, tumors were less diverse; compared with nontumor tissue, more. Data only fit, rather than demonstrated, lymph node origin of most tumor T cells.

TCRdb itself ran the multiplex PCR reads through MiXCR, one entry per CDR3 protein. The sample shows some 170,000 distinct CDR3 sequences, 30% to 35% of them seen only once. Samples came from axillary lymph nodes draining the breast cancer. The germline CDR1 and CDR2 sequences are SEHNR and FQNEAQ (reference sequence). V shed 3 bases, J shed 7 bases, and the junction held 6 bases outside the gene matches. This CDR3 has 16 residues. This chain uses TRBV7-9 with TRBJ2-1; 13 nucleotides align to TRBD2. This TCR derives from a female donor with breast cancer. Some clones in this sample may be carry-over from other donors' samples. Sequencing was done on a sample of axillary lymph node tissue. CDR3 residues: CASSFTPGLAGNEQFF. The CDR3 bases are TGTGCCAGCAGCTTTACACCGGGACTAGCGGGGAATGAGCAGTTCTTC.